This T cell receptor beta chain was observed in a study of long-term antiretroviral therapy in people with HIV. The study's findings and limits: Following ART, diversity rose but still fell short of transplant donor controls. Repertoires from HIV showed CDR3 length ranges narrower than those of controls.

About this clone: Antigen: not known.

At the survey level, the v3.0 immunoSEQ assay was run. The protocol was immunoSEQ multiplex PCR, while the TCRdb copy is restricted to in-frame clones and leaves out a portion. This table has tens of thousands of clones, about four fifths appearing once. The CDR3 totals 18 residues. The V end lost 1 base, the J end lost 0 bases, and 16 bases lay between the germline ends. From germline, CDR1 is SNHLY and CDR2 FYNNEI. The material was unsorted PBMCs, obtained 2.4 to 2.5 years after starting antiretroviral therapy. The TCR sequence derives from a man aged 40-50 years with HIV. The chain recombines TRBV2 with TRBJ1-5; D is uncertain. This CDR3 is CASSEGLDGLHSNQPQHF. In DNA form, the CDR3 reads TGTGCCAGCAGTGAAGGGCTGGACGGCCTCCATAGCAATCAGCCCCAGCATTTT. Supplemented by reference TRBV2 and TRBJ1-5, the full variable domain reads EPEVTQTPSHQVTQMGQEVILRCVPISNHLYFYWYRQILGQKVEFLVSFYNNEISEKSEIFDDQFSVERPDGSNFTLKIRSTKLEDSAMYFCASSEGLDGLHSNQPQHFGDGTRLSIL.